This T cell receptor beta chain was found in a study of blood T cell repertoires in COVID-19 (dated by TCRdb to about 2020). Turning to the overall study: The collaborator samples originated in the United States, Italy and Spain and spanned the acute and convalescent phases of COVID-19. The material from the prospective study consisted of cDNA or gDNA derived from T cells, B-cell-depleted T cells, or PBMCs. The dataset comprised deeply sampled blood TCRbeta repertoires from subjects exposed to, actively infected with, or recovered from COVID-19. A freely available public database, intended as a resource for researchers studying the immune response to SARS-CoV-2, is where the repertoires were released. Samples were obtained from the ongoing ImmuneRACE study (first 160 participants) and from 1,254 subjects provided by 6 global collaborators. A de-identified subject ID, COVID-19 status, age in years and sex were almost always included in the sample metadata. HLA class I and class II types, where available, came from metadata supplied by the sample provider rather than from assay-based typing. Here is what the overall study found, with its caveats: The amount of clinical and demographic metadata varied by source and participant and was provided uncurated.

Whole blood was collected in K2EDTA tubes by collaborating institutions according to the institutions' own protocols. For TCRbeta analysis, collaborator samples were shipped as frozen whole blood, as isolated PBMCs, or as DNA extracted from either sample type. Details on this clone: Its antigen is still unknown. Per-base qualities were not stored, and no clone one base away is much larger.

TCRbeta CDR3 regions were amplified from genomic DNA using the immunoSEQ Assay, a bias-controlled multiplex PCR. Per the source publication's procedure: Nucleated cell counts per sample were estimated from amplification of reference gene primers within the assay. To quantify the absolute abundance of each unique TCRbeta CDR3 rearrangement, sequence reads were collapsed and filtered. Productive Simpson clonality was computed per sample as the square root of Simpson's diversity index over productive rearrangements. The immuneACCESS repertoire file appears here via TCRdb, limited to in-frame rearrangements. These files lack a portion of the clones; in checked studies, under half of the deficit traces to unresolved V genes, and the cause of the others is not known. That table supplies the V and J calls and clone size; D and trimming were determined from the DNA. For this sample the table gives some 69,000 clones, of which 81% were detected only once. The ten top clones hold 20% to 25% of the sample.

Counted from cysteine to phenylalanine, this CDR3 has 14 amino acids. Left in the record is the CDR3 DNA by itself, 42 bases read in frame from the first base. The junction shows trimming of 6 bases on V and 9 bases on J, and the gene matches do not reach 8 bases of it. The germline V gene specifies SNHLY as CDR1 and FYNNEI as CDR2. This TCR came from an older woman with acute or convalescent COVID-19. Material for sequencing was peripheral blood. The chain uses TRBV2 and TRBJ1-6; 7 of the junction bases match TRBD1. For the CDR3, the sequence is CASRKQGPASPLHF. The nucleotides are TGTGCCAGCAGGAAACAGGGGCCGGCTTCACCCCTCCACTTT.